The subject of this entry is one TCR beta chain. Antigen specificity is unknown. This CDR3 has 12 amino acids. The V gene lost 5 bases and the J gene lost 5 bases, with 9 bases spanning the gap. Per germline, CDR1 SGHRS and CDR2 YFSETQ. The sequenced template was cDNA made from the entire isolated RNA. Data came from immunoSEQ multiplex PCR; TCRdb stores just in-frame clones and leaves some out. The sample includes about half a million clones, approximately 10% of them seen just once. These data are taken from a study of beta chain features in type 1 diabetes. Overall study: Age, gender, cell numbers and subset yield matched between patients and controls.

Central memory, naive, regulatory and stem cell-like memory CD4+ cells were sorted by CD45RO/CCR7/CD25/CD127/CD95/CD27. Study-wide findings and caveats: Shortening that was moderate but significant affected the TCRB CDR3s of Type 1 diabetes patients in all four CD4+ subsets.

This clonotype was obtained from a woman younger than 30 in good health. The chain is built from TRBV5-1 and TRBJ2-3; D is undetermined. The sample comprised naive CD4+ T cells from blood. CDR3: CASRAIGDTQYF. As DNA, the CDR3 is TGCGCCAGCAGAGCAATAGGAGATACGCAGTATTTT.